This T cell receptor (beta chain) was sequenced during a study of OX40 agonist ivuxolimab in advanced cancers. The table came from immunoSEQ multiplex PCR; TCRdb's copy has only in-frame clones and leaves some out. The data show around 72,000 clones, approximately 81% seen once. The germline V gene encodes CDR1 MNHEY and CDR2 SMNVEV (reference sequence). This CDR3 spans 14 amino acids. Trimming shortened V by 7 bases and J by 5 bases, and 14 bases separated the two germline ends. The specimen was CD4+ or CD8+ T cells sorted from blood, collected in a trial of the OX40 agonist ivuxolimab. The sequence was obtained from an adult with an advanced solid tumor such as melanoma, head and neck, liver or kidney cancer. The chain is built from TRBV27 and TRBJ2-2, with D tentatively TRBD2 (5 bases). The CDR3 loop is CASNGVGRTGELFF. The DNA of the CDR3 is TGTGCCAGCAATGGGGTGGGGAGAACCGGGGAGCTGTTTTTT.